This T cell receptor beta chain was found in a study of blood T cells in healthy people across ages. A second PCR, run for about 7 to 11 cycles, used a sample-barcoded 5' primer plus a J-beta primer mix. Per-sample output comprised a minimum of 2.5 million paired-end reads containing CDR3. TCRdb redid the calling of the 5' RACE reads with MiXCR, one entry per CDR3 protein. This sample has around 1,900,000 distinct CDR3 sequences, with roughly two fifths found just once. Germline CDR1 LGHDT, CDR2 YNNKEL (reference sequence). V lost 1 base and J 8 bases, leaving 8 bases between the germline ends. The CDR3 spans 12 residues.

The chain is built from TRBV3-1 and TRBJ1-2; D gene unclear. The origin of this receptor is a human donor in good health. The sample consisted of blood. CDR3 DNA sequence: TGTGCCAGCAGCCAAGTTAGTGGCGGCTACACCTTC. This encodes CASSQVSGGYTF.